The rows below give T cell receptor beta chains drawn from one sample of a study of blood T cell repertoires in COVID-19. Measured with immunoSEQ multiplex PCR; TCRdb has only the in-frame clones, and not every one. Seen here are about 440,000 clones, 80% to 95% observed once, and the top ten hold roughly 0.66%. The sequenced sample was PBMCs or T cells enriched from blood (not recorded which). The source of these receptors is a man aged 18 to 30 who had recovered from COVID-19. Each CDR3 is given with its conserved first and last residue. A D gene is named only where the DNA matches it firmly. Rows give clone size only sometimes, using once, few, many, or a class for an expanded clone.

J gene: TRBJ1-4
D gene: NA
clone size: NA
V gene: TRBV19
CDR3 DNA: TGTGCCAGTAGTATGAGGCAGCCCTATAATGAAAAACTGTTTTTT
CDR3 protein: CASSMRQPYNEKLFF

J gene: TRBJ1-1
D gene: NA
clone size: NA
V gene: TRBV9
CDR3 DNA: TGTGCCAGCACCTCATCTGAGGGGGGGCACACTGAAGCTTTCTTT
CDR3 protein: CASTSSEGGHTEAFF

J gene: TRBJ2-1
D gene: NA
clone size: NA
V gene: TRBV28
CDR3 DNA: TGTGCCAGCAGTTTATTCGGCAGATTCAGGGGTGAGCAGTTCTTC
CDR3 protein: CASSLFGRFRGEQFF

J gene: TRBJ1-2
D gene: TRBD1
clone size: once
V gene: TRBV5-5
CDR3 DNA: TGTGCCAGCAGCTTACAGGGGTATGGCTACACCTTC
CDR3 protein: CASSLQGYGYTF

J gene: TRBJ1-5
D gene: NA
clone size: few
V gene: TRBV19
CDR3 DNA: TGTGCCAGTAGTATGGGAACAGGGTACAGTCAGCCCCAGCATTTT
CDR3 protein: CASSMGTGYSQPQHF

J gene: TRBJ1-6
D gene: TRBD1
clone size: many
V gene: TRBV9
CDR3 DNA: TGTGCCAGCAGCGCACGACAGGGCCAGGGGAAATCACCCCTCCACTTT
CDR3 protein: CASSARQGQGKSPLHF

J gene: TRBJ2-2
D gene: NA
clone size: once
V gene: TRBV2
CDR3 DNA: TGTGCCAGCAGTGCACTTGGGCAGCCGAACACCGGGGAGCTGTTTTTT
CDR3 protein: CASSALGQPNTGELFF

J gene: TRBJ2-5
D gene: NA
clone size: NA
V gene: TRBV13
CDR3 DNA: TGTGCCAGCAGCCTTGGGGGGGCGGTGAAGACCCAGTACTTC
CDR3 protein: CASSLGGAVKTQYF

J gene: TRBJ1-4
D gene: NA
clone size: NA
V gene: TRBV12-5
CDR3 DNA: TGTGCTAGTGGTCCGGTAGGCAGGGAAAATGAAAAACTGTTTTTT
CDR3 protein: CASGPVGRENEKLFF

J gene: TRBJ1-2
D gene: NA
clone size: NA
V gene: TRBV29-1
CDR3 DNA: TGCAGCGTTGAACCCCACAGACCTGGCTACACCTTC
CDR3 protein: CSVEPHRPGYTF

J gene: TRBJ1-2
D gene: TRBD1
clone size: NA
V gene: TRBV19
CDR3 DNA: TGTGCCAGTAGTATAGCCTCGGGACAGGGAAACTATGGCTACACCTTC
CDR3 protein: CASSIASGQGNYGYTF

J gene: TRBJ2-5
D gene: NA
clone size: many
V gene: TRBV11-2
CDR3 DNA: TGTGCCAGCAACTGGGGGGGCAAAGAGACCCAGTACTTC
CDR3 protein: CASNWGGKETQYF

J gene: TRBJ2-1
D gene: TRBD2
clone size: NA
V gene: TRBV2
CDR3 DNA: TGTGCCAGCACAGTTCTAGCGGGGTACAATGAGCAGTTCTTC
CDR3 protein: CASTVLAGYNEQFF

J gene: TRBJ2-7
D gene: TRBD2
clone size: NA
V gene: TRBV6-1
CDR3 DNA: TGTGCCAGCAGTGAAGTAGGGATAGCGGGGACCTACGAGCAGTACTTC
CDR3 protein: CASSEVGIAGTYEQYF

J gene: TRBJ2-2
D gene: TRBD1
clone size: few
V gene: TRBV7-9
CDR3 DNA: TGTGCCAGCAGCTCAAAGGGACAGGGAGAAACCGGGGAGCTGTTTTTT
CDR3 protein: CASSSKGQGETGELFF

J gene: TRBJ2-3
D gene: NA
clone size: NA
V gene: TRBV3-1/TRBV3-2
CDR3 DNA: TGTGCCAGCAGCGTTAGGGGAAGGGGCGCAGATACGCAGTATTTT
CDR3 protein: CASSVRGRGADTQYF

J gene: TRBJ1-5
D gene: NA
clone size: NA
V gene: TRBV20-1
CDR3 DNA: TGCAGTGCTAGTCGGGGTGGTCAGCCCCAGCATTTT
CDR3 protein: CSASRGGQPQHF

J gene: TRBJ2-7
D gene: TRBD2
clone size: NA
V gene: TRBV27
CDR3 DNA: TGTGCCAGCTCGCTAGCGGGAGGAACACACGAGCAGTACTTC
CDR3 protein: CASSLAGGTHEQYF

J gene: TRBJ1-1
D gene: NA
clone size: NA
V gene: TRBV5-4
CDR3 DNA: TGTGCCAGCAGCTTGTCCGGTGGGGGGGTGAACACTGAAGCTTTCTTT
CDR3 protein: CASSLSGGGVNTEAFF

J gene: TRBJ1-2
D gene: TRBD1
clone size: NA
V gene: TRBV9
CDR3 DNA: TGTGCCAGCAGCGCGGGGACAGGCCGCTATGGCTACACCTTC
CDR3 protein: CASSAGTGRYGYTF

J gene: TRBJ1-2
D gene: TRBD1
clone size: NA
V gene: TRBV19
CDR3 DNA: TGTGCCAGTACCCCCGGACAGGGTAGCTTAGGTGGCTACACCTTC
CDR3 protein: CASTPGQGSLGGYTF

J gene: TRBJ1-4
D gene: TRBD1
clone size: NA
V gene: TRBV7-6
CDR3 DNA: TGTGCCAGCAGCCGGACAGGGGGTAATGAAAAACTGTTTTTT
CDR3 protein: CASSRTGGNEKLFF

J gene: TRBJ1-1
D gene: NA
clone size: NA
V gene: TRBV20-1
CDR3 DNA: TGCAGTGCTAGACAGGGAGCTTTCTTT
CDR3 protein: CSARQGAFF

J gene: TRBJ1-2
D gene: TRBD1
clone size: NA
V gene: TRBV7-8
CDR3 DNA: TGTGCCAGCAGCAAACGACAGGGAGTGAACTATGGCTACACCTTC
CDR3 protein: CASSKRQGVNYGYTF

J gene: TRBJ2-7
D gene: TRBD2
clone size: NA
V gene: TRBV11-2
CDR3 DNA: TGTGCCAGCAGACCGAATAGCGGGAGGGCCTCCTACGAGCAGTACTTC
CDR3 protein: CASRPNSGRASYEQYF

J gene: TRBJ2-5
D gene: NA
clone size: NA
V gene: TRBV23-1
CDR3 DNA: TGCGCCAGCAGTCAATCACCCTCGCAGGGTTCGACCCAAGAGACCCAGTACTTC
CDR3 protein: CASSQSPSQGSTQETQYF

J gene: TRBJ1-1
D gene: TRBD1
clone size: NA
V gene: TRBV2
CDR3 DNA: TGTGCCAGCAGGTACGACAGGGCGGCTGAAGCTTTCTTT
CDR3 protein: CASRYDRAAEAFF

J gene: TRBJ1-1
D gene: NA
clone size: NA
V gene: TRBV7-9
CDR3 DNA: TGTGCCAGCAGTCTGACAATCTCTGAAGCTTTCTTT
CDR3 protein: CASSLTISEAFF

J gene: TRBJ1-3
D gene: TRBD1
clone size: few
V gene: TRBV25-1
CDR3 DNA: TGTGCCACAGGGACAGGGGTACAAAGAAACACCATATATTTT
CDR3 protein: CATGTGVQRNTIYF

J gene: TRBJ1-1
D gene: NA
clone size: NA
V gene: TRBV29-1
CDR3 DNA: TGCAGCGTGGCCCTGGCTTGGGAAGCTTTCTTT
CDR3 protein: CSVALAWEAFF

J gene: TRBJ1-2
D gene: NA
clone size: once
V gene: TRBV5-1
CDR3 DNA: TGCGCCAGCAGCTTGGTGGCCCCCAGCTATGGCTACACCTTC
CDR3 protein: CASSLVAPSYGYTF

J gene: TRBJ2-2
D gene: NA
clone size: NA
V gene: TRBV4-2
CDR3 DNA: TGTGCCAGCAGGGGGAGTGCCGACACCGGGGAGCTGTTTTTT
CDR3 protein: CASRGSADTGELFF

J gene: TRBJ1-1
D gene: TRBD1
clone size: NA
V gene: TRBV11-3
CDR3 DNA: TGTGCCAGCAGCTTAACAGGGGAATTGAACACTGAAGCTTTCTTT
CDR3 protein: CASSLTGELNTEAFF

J gene: TRBJ1-2
D gene: NA
clone size: NA
V gene: TRBV2
CDR3 DNA: TGTGCCAGCACAGCGGGAACCGATGGCTACACCTTC
CDR3 protein: CASTAGTDGYTF

J gene: TRBJ2-6
D gene: NA
clone size: few
V gene: TRBV13
CDR3 DNA: TGTGCCAGCAGCCTCGGACAGTCCAAACTTAAGCTTTTCTCTGGGGCCAACGTCCTGACTTTC
CDR3 protein: CASSLGQSKLKLFSGANVLTF

J gene: TRBJ1-6
D gene: TRBD1
clone size: once
V gene: TRBV16
CDR3 DNA: TGTGCCAGCAGCCAATTGGGAGGACAGGGTTCACCCCTCCACTTT
CDR3 protein: CASSQLGGQGSPLHF

J gene: TRBJ2-1
D gene: TRBD2
clone size: NA
V gene: TRBV3-1/TRBV3-2
CDR3 DNA: TGTGCCAGCAGCCAAGGGGGACTAGCGGGAGGAGGTGAGCAGTTCTTC
CDR3 protein: CASSQGGLAGGGEQFF

J gene: TRBJ2-1
D gene: NA
clone size: NA
V gene: TRBV5-1
CDR3 DNA: TGCGCCAGCAGCTTTTTGGGTATTAGGAGGGGCGATGAGCAGTTCTTC
CDR3 protein: CASSFLGIRRGDEQFF

J gene: TRBJ1-1
D gene: NA
clone size: few
V gene: TRBV19
CDR3 DNA: TGTGCCAGTAGCCCTGGGGGCAGGGGGAACACTGAAGCTTTCTTT
CDR3 protein: CASSPGGRGNTEAFF

J gene: TRBJ2-1
D gene: TRBD2
clone size: NA
V gene: TRBV10-1
CDR3 DNA: TGCGCCAGCAGGACGGGGGGGCAGAATGAGCAGTTCTTC
CDR3 protein: CASRTGGQNEQFF

J gene: TRBJ2-7
D gene: TRBD2
clone size: NA
V gene: TRBV28
CDR3 DNA: TGTGCCAGTACCAGGGTGGGGAGGGGACTAGCGGGAGGTTACGAGCAGTACTTC
CDR3 protein: CASTRVGRGLAGGYEQYF

J gene: TRBJ1-1
D gene: TRBD1
clone size: NA
V gene: TRBV18
CDR3 DNA: TGTGCCAGCTCACCGCCTCGGACAGGCAAGAACACTGAAGCTTTCTTT
CDR3 protein: CASSPPRTGKNTEAFF

J gene: TRBJ2-7
D gene: TRBD1
clone size: NA
V gene: TRBV7-2
CDR3 DNA: TGTGCCAGCAGTACCACAGGGGTGTACGAGCAGTACTTC
CDR3 protein: CASSTTGVYEQYF

J gene: TRBJ1-1
D gene: NA
clone size: once
V gene: TRBV9
CDR3 DNA: TGTGCCAGCAGCGTAGAGGATCGGGGTAGCACTGAAGCTTTCTTT
CDR3 protein: CASSVEDRGSTEAFF

J gene: TRBJ1-2
D gene: NA
clone size: NA
V gene: TRBV3-1/TRBV3-2
CDR3 DNA: TGTGCCAGCAGCGGGGCGCCTGGCTATGGCTACACCTTC
CDR3 protein: CASSGAPGYGYTF

J gene: TRBJ1-6
D gene: TRBD1
clone size: NA
V gene: TRBV11-2
CDR3 DNA: TGTGCCAGCAGCCCCAGACAGGGAAATTATTCACCCCTCCACTTT
CDR3 protein: CASSPRQGNYSPLHF

J gene: TRBJ1-4
D gene: NA
clone size: NA
V gene: TRBV5-1
CDR3 DNA: TGCGCCAGCAGCCCAGGTGGTATCGGTGAAAAACTGTTTTTT
CDR3 protein: CASSPGGIGEKLFF

J gene: TRBJ1-1
D gene: NA
clone size: NA
V gene: TRBV19
CDR3 DNA: TGTGCCAGTAGTAATTTCGGACAGACGAACACTGAAGCTTTCTTT
CDR3 protein: CASSNFGQTNTEAFF

J gene: TRBJ2-1
D gene: TRBD2
clone size: NA
V gene: TRBV5-1
CDR3 DNA: TGCGCCAGCAGCGGGACTAGCGGGGGAGCCTACAATGAGCAGTTCTTC
CDR3 protein: CASSGTSGGAYNEQFF

J gene: TRBJ1-2
D gene: NA
clone size: NA
V gene: TRBV3-1/TRBV3-2
CDR3 DNA: TGTGCCAGCAGCCAAAGCGGACTGGGAGGTGGCTACACCTTC
CDR3 protein: CASSQSGLGGGYTF

J gene: TRBJ1-2
D gene: TRBD1
clone size: NA
V gene: TRBV25-1
CDR3 DNA: TGTGCCAGCAGTGCGATGCGGACAGGGGCTAACTATGGCTACACCTTC
CDR3 protein: CASSAMRTGANYGYTF

J gene: TRBJ2-1
D gene: TRBD2
clone size: NA
V gene: TRBV19
CDR3 DNA: TGTGCCAGTAGTATAGGGGGACTAGCCAACTACAATGAGCAGTTCTTC
CDR3 protein: CASSIGGLANYNEQFF

J gene: TRBJ1-4
D gene: NA
clone size: NA
V gene: TRBV3-1/TRBV3-2
CDR3 DNA: TGTGCCAGCAGCCGGGAGGGCGGGAAACTGTTTTTT
CDR3 protein: CASSREGGKLFF

J gene: TRBJ2-6
D gene: TRBD2
clone size: NA
V gene: TRBV7-9
CDR3 DNA: TGTGCCAGCAGCCCCGAGGGAGGGATTTCTGGGGCCAACGTCCTGACTTTC
CDR3 protein: CASSPEGGISGANVLTF

J gene: TRBJ1-1
D gene: TRBD1
clone size: NA
V gene: TRBV2
CDR3 DNA: TGTGCCAGCAGGAACACAGGGGCGCTTGCCGAAGCTTTCTTT
CDR3 protein: CASRNTGALAEAFF